The subject of this entry is one T cell receptor beta chain. This entry is derived from a study of control samples from healthy donors and cancer patients. Method: immunoSEQ multiplex PCR; TCRdb's copy keeps in-frame clones and lacks some. The sample records more than 85,000 clones, 80% to 90% being singletons. CDR3 length equals 17 residues. J was trimmed by 5 bases and V by 0 bases; bases with no gene match: 8. Germline V gene sequence: CDR1 LGHNA, CDR2 YSLEER. The TCR originated in a woman in her fifties or sixties in good health. Sequencing was performed on blood. This chain joins TRBV4-3 and TRBJ2-5; 11 bases agree with TRBD2. The CDR3: CASSQDFSGGVLETQYF. As DNA, the CDR3 is TGCGCCAGCAGCCAAGATTTTAGCGGGGGGGTCCTGGAGACCCAGTACTTC.